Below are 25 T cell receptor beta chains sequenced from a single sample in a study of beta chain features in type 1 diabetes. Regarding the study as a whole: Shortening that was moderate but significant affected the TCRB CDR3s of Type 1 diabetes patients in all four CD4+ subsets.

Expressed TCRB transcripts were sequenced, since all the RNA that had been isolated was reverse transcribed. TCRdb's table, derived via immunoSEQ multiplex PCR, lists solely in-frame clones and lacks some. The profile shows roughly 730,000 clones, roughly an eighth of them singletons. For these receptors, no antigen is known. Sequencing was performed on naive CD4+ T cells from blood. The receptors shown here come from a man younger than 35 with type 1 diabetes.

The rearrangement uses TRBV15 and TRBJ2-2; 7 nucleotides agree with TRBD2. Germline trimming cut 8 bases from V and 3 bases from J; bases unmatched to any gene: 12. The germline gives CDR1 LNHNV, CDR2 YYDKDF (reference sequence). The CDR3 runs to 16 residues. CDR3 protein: CATGDLGRADTGELFF. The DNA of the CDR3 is TGTGCCACCGGGGACTTGGGGAGGGCGGACACCGGGGAGCTGTTTTTT.

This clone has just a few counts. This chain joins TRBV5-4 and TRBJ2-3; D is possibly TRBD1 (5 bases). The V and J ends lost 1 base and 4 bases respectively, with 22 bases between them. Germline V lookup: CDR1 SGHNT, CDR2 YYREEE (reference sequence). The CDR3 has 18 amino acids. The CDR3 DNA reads TGTGCCAGCAGCTTGCTAGGGGTCGGTCGGGCAGTAGCAGATACGCAGTATTTT. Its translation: CASSLLGVGRAVADTQYF.

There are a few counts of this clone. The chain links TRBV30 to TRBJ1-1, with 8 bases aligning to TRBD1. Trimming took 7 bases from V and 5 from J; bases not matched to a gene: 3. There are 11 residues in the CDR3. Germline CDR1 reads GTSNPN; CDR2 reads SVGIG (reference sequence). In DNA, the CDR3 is TGTGCCTCCACAGGGGGGACTGAAGCTTTCTTT. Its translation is CASTGGTEAFF.

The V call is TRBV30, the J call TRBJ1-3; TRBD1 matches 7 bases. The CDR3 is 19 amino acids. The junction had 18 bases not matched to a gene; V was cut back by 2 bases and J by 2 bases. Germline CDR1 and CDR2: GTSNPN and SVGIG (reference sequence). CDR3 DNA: TGTGCCTGGAGTCCACTCATCTCCCTCACAGGGGTAACTGGAAACACCATATATTTT. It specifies CAWSPLISLTGVTGNTIYF.

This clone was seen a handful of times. The CDR3 loop is CASSLAADRGLGYTF. As DNA, the CDR3 is TGTGCCAGCAGCTTAGCGGCTGACAGGGGGCTTGGCTACACCTTC. The V and J genes are TRBV7-2 and TRBJ1-2; 10 bases fit TRBD1. Germline V CDR1 and CDR2: SGHTA, FQGNSA. Trimming took 0 bases from V and 7 from J; bases not matched to a gene: 5. CDR3 size: 15 residues.

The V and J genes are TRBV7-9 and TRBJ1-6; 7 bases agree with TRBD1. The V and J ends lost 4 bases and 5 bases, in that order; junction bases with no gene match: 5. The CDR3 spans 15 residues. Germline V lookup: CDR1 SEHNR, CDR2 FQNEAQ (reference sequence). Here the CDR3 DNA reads TGTGCCAGCAGCTCGCGGGACAGCGATAATTCACCCCTCCACTTT. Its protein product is CASSSRDSDNSPLHF.

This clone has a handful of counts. The CDR3 sequence: CASSLGLDSPYF. The CDR3 DNA follows: TGTGCCAGCTCACTTGGGCTGGACTCACCGTACTTC. The chain couples TRBV18 to TRBJ2-5, with D perhaps matching TRBD2 (5 bases). Germline-derived CDR1 and CDR2 are KGHSH and LQKENI. CDR3 size: 12 residues. Trimming took 4 bases from V and 13 from J, leaving 16 bases between them.

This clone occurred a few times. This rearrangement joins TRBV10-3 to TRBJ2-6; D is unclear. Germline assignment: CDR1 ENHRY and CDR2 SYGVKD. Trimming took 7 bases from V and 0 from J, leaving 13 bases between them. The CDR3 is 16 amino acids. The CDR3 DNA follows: TGTGCCATCATGGCACAGTTCCTCTCTGGGGCCAACGTCCTGACTTTC. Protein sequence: CAIMAQFLSGANVLTF.

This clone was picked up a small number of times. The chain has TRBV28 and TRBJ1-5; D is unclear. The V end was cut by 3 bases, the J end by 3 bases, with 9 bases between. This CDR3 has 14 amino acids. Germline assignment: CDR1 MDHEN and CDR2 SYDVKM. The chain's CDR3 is CASSFGGYNQPQHF. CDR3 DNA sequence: TGTGCCAGCAGTTTTGGAGGATACAATCAGCCCCAGCATTTT. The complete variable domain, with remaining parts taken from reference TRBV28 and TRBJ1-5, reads DVKVTQSSRYLVKRTGEKVFLECVQDMDHENMFWYRQDPGLGLRLIYFSYDVKMKEKGDIPEGYSVSREKKERFSLILESASTNQTSMYLCASSFGGYNQPQHFGDGTRLSIL.

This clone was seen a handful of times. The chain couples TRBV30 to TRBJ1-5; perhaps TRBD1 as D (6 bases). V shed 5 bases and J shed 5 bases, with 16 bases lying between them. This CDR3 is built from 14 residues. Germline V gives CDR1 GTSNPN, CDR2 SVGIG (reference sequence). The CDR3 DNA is TGTGCCTGGGGAACAGGGTCCATCGATCAGCCCCAGCATTTT. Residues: CAWGTGSIDQPQHF.

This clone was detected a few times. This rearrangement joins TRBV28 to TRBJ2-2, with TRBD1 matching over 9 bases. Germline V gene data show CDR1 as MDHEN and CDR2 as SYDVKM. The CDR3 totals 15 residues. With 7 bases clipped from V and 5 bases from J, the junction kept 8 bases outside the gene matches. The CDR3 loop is CASTRGTGRTGELFF. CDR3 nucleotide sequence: TGTGCCAGCACCAGAGGGACAGGGAGAACCGGGGAGCTGTTTTTT. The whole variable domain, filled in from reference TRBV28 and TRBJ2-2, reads DVKVTQSSRYLVKRTGEKVFLECVQDMDHENMFWYRQDPGLGLRLIYFSYDVKMKEKGDIPEGYSVSREKKERFSLILESASTNQTSMYLCASTRGTGRTGELFFGEGSRLTVL.

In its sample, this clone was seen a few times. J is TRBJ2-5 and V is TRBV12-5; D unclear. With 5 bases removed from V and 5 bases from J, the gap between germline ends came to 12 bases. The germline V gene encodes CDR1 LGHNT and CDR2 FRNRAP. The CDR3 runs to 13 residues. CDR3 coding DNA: TGTGCTAGTGGTATGTCACCATTGGAGACCCAGTACTTC. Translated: CASGMSPLETQYF. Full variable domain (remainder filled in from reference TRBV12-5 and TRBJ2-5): DARVTQTPRHKVTEMGQEVTMRCQPILGHNTVFWYRQTMMQGLELLAYFRNRAPLDDSGMPKDRFSAEMPDATLATLKIQPSEPRDSAVYFCASGMSPLETQYFGPGTRLLVL.

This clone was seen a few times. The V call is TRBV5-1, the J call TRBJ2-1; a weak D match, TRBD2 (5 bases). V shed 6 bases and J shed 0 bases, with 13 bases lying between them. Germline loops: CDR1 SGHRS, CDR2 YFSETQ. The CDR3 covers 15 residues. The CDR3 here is CASTEGRSSYNEQFF. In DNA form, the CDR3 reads TGCGCCAGCACAGAGGGCCGGAGCTCCTACAATGAGCAGTTCTTC. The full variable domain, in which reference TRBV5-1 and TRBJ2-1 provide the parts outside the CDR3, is KAGVTQTPRYLIKTRGQQVTLSCSPISGHRSVSWYQQTPGQGLQFLFEYFSETQRNKGNFPGRFSGRQFSNSRSEMNVSTLELGDSALYLCASTEGRSSYNEQFFGPGTRLTVL.

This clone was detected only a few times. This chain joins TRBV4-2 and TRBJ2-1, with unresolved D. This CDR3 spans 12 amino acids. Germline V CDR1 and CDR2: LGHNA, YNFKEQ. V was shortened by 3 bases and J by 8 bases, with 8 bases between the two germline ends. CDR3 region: CASSHPFDEQFF. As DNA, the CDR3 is TGTGCCAGCAGCCACCCTTTTGATGAGCAGTTCTTC.

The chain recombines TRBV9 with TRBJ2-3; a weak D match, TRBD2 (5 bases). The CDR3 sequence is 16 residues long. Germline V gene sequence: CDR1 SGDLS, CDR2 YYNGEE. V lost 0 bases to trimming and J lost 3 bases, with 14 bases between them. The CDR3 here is CASSVAGQRGTDTQYF. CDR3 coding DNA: TGTGCCAGCAGCGTAGCTGGGCAACGCGGGACAGATACGCAGTATTTT. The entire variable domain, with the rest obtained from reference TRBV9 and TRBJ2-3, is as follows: DSGVTQTPKHLITATGQRVTLRCSPRSGDLSVYWYQQSLDQGLQFLIQYYNGEERAKGNILERFSAQQFPDLHSELNLSSLELGDSALYFCASSVAGQRGTDTQYFGPGTRLTVL.

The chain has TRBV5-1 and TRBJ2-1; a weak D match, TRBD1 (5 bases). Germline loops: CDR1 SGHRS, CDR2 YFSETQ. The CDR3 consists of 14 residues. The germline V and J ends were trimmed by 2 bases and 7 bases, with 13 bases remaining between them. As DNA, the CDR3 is TGCGCCAGCAGCTTCGGGCAGGGTGGGAATGAGCAGTTCTTC. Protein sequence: CASSFGQGGNEQFF.

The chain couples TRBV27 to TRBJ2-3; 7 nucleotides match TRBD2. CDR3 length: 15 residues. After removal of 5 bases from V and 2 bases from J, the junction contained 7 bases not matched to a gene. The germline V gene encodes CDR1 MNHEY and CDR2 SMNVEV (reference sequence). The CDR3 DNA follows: TGTGCCAGCAGTCCTCGACTAGCACCCACAGATACGCAGTATTTT. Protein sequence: CASSPRLAPTDTQYF.

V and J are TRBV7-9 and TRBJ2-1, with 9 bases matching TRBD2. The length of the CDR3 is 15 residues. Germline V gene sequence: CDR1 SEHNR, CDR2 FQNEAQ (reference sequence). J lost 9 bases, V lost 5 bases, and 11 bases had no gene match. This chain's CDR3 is CASSVLPAGGPEQFF. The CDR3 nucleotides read TGTGCCAGCAGCGTCCTTCCGGCGGGAGGGCCTGAGCAGTTCTTC. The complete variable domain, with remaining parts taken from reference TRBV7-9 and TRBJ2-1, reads DTGVSQNPRHKITKRGQNVTFRCDPISEHNRLYWYRQTLGQGPEFLTYFQNEAQLEKSRLLSDRFSAERPKGSFSTLEIQRTEQGDSAMYLCASSVLPAGGPEQFFGPGTRLTVL.

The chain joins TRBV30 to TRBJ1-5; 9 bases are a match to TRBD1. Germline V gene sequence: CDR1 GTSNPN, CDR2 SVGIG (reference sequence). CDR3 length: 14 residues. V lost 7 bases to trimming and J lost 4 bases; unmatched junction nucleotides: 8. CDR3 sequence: CASSLGTGNQPQHF. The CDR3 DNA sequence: TGTGCCTCCTCCCTTGGGACAGGGAATCAGCCCCAGCATTTT.

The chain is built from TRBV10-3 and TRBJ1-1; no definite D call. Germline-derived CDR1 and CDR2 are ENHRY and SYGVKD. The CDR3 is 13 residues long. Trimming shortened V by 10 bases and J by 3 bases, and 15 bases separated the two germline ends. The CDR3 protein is CATIMGSDTEAFF. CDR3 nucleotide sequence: TGTGCCACCATTATGGGTTCGGACACTGAAGCTTTCTTT.

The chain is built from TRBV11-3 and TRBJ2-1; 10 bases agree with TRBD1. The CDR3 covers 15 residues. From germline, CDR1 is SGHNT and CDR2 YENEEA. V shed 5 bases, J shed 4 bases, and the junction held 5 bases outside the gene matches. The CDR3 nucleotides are TGTGCCAGCAGCCGGGACAGGGGCGCTTACAATGAGCAGTTCTTC. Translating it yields CASSRDRGAYNEQFF.

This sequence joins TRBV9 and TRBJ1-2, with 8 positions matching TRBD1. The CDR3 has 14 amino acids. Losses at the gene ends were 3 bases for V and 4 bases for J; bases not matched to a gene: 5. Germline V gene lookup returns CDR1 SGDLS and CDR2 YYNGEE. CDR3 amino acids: CASSGQGQVYGYTF. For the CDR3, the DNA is TGTGCCAGCAGCGGACAGGGGCAGGTCTATGGCTACACCTTC.

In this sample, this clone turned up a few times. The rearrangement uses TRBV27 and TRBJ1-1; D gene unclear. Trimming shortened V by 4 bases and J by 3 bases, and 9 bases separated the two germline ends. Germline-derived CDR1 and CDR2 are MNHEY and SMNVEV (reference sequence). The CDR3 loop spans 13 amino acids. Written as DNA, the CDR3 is TGTGCCAGCAGTTATGAGGTTTACACTGAAGCTTTCTTT. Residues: CASSYEVYTEAFF.

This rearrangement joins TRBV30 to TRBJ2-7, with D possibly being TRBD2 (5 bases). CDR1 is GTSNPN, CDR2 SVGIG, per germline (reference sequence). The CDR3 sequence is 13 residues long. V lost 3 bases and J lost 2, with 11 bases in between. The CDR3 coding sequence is TGTGCCTGGAGCCTCCGGGGAACCTACGAGCAGTACTTC. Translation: CAWSLRGTYEQYF.

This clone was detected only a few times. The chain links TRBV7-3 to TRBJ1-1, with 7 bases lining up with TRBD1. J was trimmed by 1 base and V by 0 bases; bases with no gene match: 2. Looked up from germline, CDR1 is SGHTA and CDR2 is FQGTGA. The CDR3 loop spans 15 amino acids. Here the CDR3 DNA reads TGTGCCAGCAGCTTAACCGGGACAGCGAACACTGAAGCTTTCTTT. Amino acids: CASSLTGTANTEAFF.